This entry concerns a single T cell receptor beta chain. Which antigen it targets is not known. Base qualities are missing; no much larger clone stands one base away. Participants in the prospective study were enrolled through a virtual design, were aged about 18 to 100 years, and lived in 24 United States geographic areas. In the prospective study, cohorts were assigned on the basis of participant-reported clinical history obtained from a screening survey and a study questionnaire. For ImmuneRACE Cohort 3, a participant was defined as recovered based on two consecutive negative NP/OP PCR tests, clearance by a healthcare professional, or resolution of symptoms. Mobile phlebotomists in the prospective study collected whole blood, serum and a nasopharyngeal or oropharyngeal swab from every participant. Over an approximately two-month period, participants in the prospective study had the option of providing additional blood draws and questionnaires. Blood samples from the prospective study were shipped frozen or at room temperature prior to DNA extraction.

The source of the sample is a study of blood T cell repertoires in COVID-19 (dated by TCRdb to the early 2020s). At the level of the whole study: Collaborator samples came from the United States, Italy and Spain and covered acute and convalescent phases of COVID-19. Samples came from the ongoing ImmuneRACE study (first 160 participants) plus 1,254 subjects from 6 global collaborators. Sample metadata almost always included a de-identified subject ID, COVID-19 status, age in years and sex. The prospective study material was composed of cDNA or gDNA derived from T cells, B-cell-depleted T cells, or PBMCs. Where HLA class I and class II types were available, the types were taken from metadata supplied by the sample provider, not from assay-based typing. A freely available public database, intended as a resource for researchers studying the immune response to SARS-CoV-2, is where the repertoires were released. The dataset comprised deeply sampled blood TCRbeta repertoires from subjects exposed to, actively infected with, or recovered from COVID-19.

The CDR3, from cysteine to phenylalanine, totals 14 residues. Just CDR3 DNA is preserved here, 42 bases in frame from base 1. The germline V gene (reference sequence) specifies LNHDA as CDR1 and SQIVND as CDR2. The junction carries 11 bases between V and J, which are trimmed by 5 bases and 2 bases respectively. Overall results and qualifications from the work: The amount of clinical and demographic metadata varied by source and participant and was provided uncurated.

The immunoSEQ Assay, a bias-controlled multiplex PCR, was used to amplify TCRbeta CDR3 regions from genomic DNA. Turning to the authors' computational methods: The number of nucleated cells in each sample was estimated by amplification of reference gene primers within the assay. To quantify the absolute abundance of each unique TCRbeta CDR3 rearrangement, sequence reads were collapsed and filtered. For each sample, productive Simpson clonality was calculated by taking the square root of Simpson's diversity index across productive rearrangements. TCRdb's version of the immuneACCESS table is confined to in-frame rearrangements and falls short of the full clone set. An unresolved V gene accounts for under half of the shortfall where checked; the remainder is of unknown origin. V, J and clone size derive from that table, while D and trimming were established from the DNA sequence. The sample profile shows around 240,000 clones; roughly 86% of them were found once. Of the sample, roughly 1.9% falls within the top ten clones.

The source material was PBMCs or T cells enriched from blood (not recorded which). The source of this sequence is a woman aged 45-60 years who had recovered from COVID-19. The chain is made from TRBV19 and TRBJ2-3; D gene: possibly TRBD2, on 5 matching bases. The CDR3 in this case is CASSPGIYTDTQYF. In nucleotides, the sequence is TGTGCCAGTAGTCCCGGGATTTACACAGATACGCAGTATTTT.